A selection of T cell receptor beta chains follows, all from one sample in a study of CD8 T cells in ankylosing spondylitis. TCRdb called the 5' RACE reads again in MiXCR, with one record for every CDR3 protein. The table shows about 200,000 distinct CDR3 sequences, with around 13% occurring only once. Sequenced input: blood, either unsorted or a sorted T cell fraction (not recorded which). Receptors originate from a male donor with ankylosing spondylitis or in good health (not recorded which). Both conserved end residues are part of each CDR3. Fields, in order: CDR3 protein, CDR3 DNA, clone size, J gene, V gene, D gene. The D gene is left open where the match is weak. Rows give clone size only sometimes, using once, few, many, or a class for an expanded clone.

CDR3: CASNFEGEGAFF
DNA: TGTGCCAGCAACTTTGAAGGGGAGGGAGCTTTCTTT
size: .
J: TRBJ1-1
V: TRBV2
D: .

CDR3: CAWSVGQGVEPQHF
DNA: TGTGCCTGGAGTGTGGGACAGGGGGTTGAGCCCCAGCATTTT
size: few
J: TRBJ1-5
V: TRBV30
D: TRBD1

CDR3: CASSPKVADTQYF
DNA: TGTGCCAGCTCACCAAAGGTGGCAGATACGCAGTATTTT
size: many
J: TRBJ2-3
V: TRBV18
D: .

CDR3: CATLRQITDTQYF
DNA: TGTGCCACCCTCCGCCAGATCACAGATACGCAGTATTTT
size: few
J: TRBJ2-3
V: TRBV6-1
D: .

CDR3: CASSQEEQVRGETQYF
DNA: TGTGCCAGCAGCCAAGAGGAGCAGGTCAGGGGAGAGACCCAGTACTTC
size: .
J: TRBJ2-5
V: TRBV4-2
D: .

CDR3: CSSEGGPYNEQFF
DNA: TGCAGCTCCGAAGGGGGGCCCTACAATGAGCAGTTCTTC
size: few
J: TRBJ2-1
V: TRBV29-1
D: .

CDR3: CASSLEEGGREVYNEQFF
DNA: TGTGCCAGCAGCTTAGAGGAAGGAGGGAGGGAGGTCTACAATGAGCAGTTCTTC
size: .
J: TRBJ2-1
V: TRBV11-2
D: TRBD2

CDR3: CASSYGTGFETQYF
DNA: TGTGCCAGCAGCTACGGGACAGGGTTTGAGACCCAGTACTTC
size: .
J: TRBJ2-5
V: TRBV3-1
D: TRBD1

CDR3: CASSQGVGGPRMDEQFF
DNA: TGCGCCAGCAGCCAAGGCGTGGGAGGGCCCCGTATGGATGAGCAGTTCTTC
size: .
J: TRBJ2-1
V: TRBV4-1
D: TRBD2

CDR3: CAITGGITGELFF
DNA: TGTGCCATCACAGGGGGCATCACCGGGGAGCTGTTTTTT
size: many
J: TRBJ2-2
V: TRBV10-3
D: TRBD1

CDR3: CASSLGGKSYEQYF
DNA: TGTGCCAGCAGTTTAGGGGGGAAGTCCTACGAGCAGTACTTC
size: few
J: TRBJ2-7
V: TRBV12-3/TRBV12-4
D: .

CDR3: CASSEDGSYGYTF
DNA: TGTGCCAGCAGCGAAGACGGATCCTATGGCTACACCTTC
size: .
J: TRBJ1-2
V: TRBV2
D: .

CDR3: CASTWRETTGELFF
DNA: TGCGCCAGCACTTGGCGGGAGACCACCGGGGAGCTGTTTTTT
size: .
J: TRBJ2-2
V: TRBV4-1
D: TRBD2

CDR3: CSARDSAGDTQETQYF
DNA: TGCAGTGCTAGAGACTCAGCGGGGGACACCCAAGAGACCCAGTACTTC
size: .
J: TRBJ2-5
V: TRBV20-1
D: TRBD2

CDR3: CASSPVATDTQYF
DNA: TGTGCCAGCTCACCAGTCGCAACAGATACGCAGTATTTT
size: many
J: TRBJ2-3
V: TRBV18
D: .